The rows below give T cell receptor beta chains drawn from one sample of a study of cytomegalovirus exposure and HLA in healthy donors. The protocol was immunoSEQ multiplex PCR, while the TCRdb copy is restricted to in-frame clones and leaves out a portion. This table lists some 50,000 clones. The sequenced material came from PBMCs. The receptor set was obtained from a woman in her thirties or forties in good health and CMV-seronegative. The CDR3 runs from the conserved cysteine through the conserved F or W. The D gene is left open where the match is weak.

>TRBV28|TRBJ2-5|TRBD2
CASRKETSGPQETQYF
TGTGCCAGCAGGAAAGAGACTAGCGGACCCCAAGAGACCCAGTACTTC
>TRBV15|TRBJ2-5|.
CATSSSRGRTQYF
TGTGCCACCAGCAGCTCCCGGGGGAGGACCCAGTACTTC
>TRBV27|TRBJ2-7|.
CASSFLEGASNYEQYF
TGTGCCAGCAGTTTCCTGGAGGGGGCATCTAACTACGAGCAGTACTTC
>TRBV15|TRBJ2-5|TRBD2
CATSGSSSGRFQETQYF
TGTGCCACCAGCGGTTCGTCTAGCGGGAGGTTCCAAGAGACCCAGTACTTC
>TRBV18|TRBJ1-1|.
CASSPEAGEGRAFF
TGTGCCAGCTCACCGGAAGCAGGGGAGGGAAGAGCTTTCTTT
>TRBV14|TRBJ2-1|.
CASSHLGGTYNEQFF
TGTGCCAGCAGCCATCTCGGCGGCACCTACAATGAGCAGTTCTTC
>TRBV6-5|TRBJ2-1|.
CASSRAGSSDNEQFF
TGTGCCAGCAGTAGGGCGGGCAGCTCCGACAATGAGCAGTTCTTC
>TRBV19|TRBJ1-1|TRBD1
CASSIVKGATEAFF
TGTGCCAGTAGTATAGTAAAGGGGGCGACTGAAGCTTTCTTT
>TRBV20-1|TRBJ2-5|.
CGSTSQETQYF
TGCGGATCGACTTCCCAAGAGACCCAGTACTTC
>TRBV7-3|TRBJ1-3|TRBD1
CASSVFPGQGAGNTIYF
TGTGCCAGCAGCGTATTTCCGGGGCAGGGGGCTGGAAACACCATATATTTT
>TRBV30|TRBJ1-1|.
CAWRVQYTEAFF
TGTGCCTGGAGGGTACAGTACACTGAAGCTTTCTTT
>TRBV28|TRBJ2-7|TRBD1
CASSLSVGQGAYEQYF
TGTGCCAGCAGTTTAAGTGTGGGACAGGGGGCCTACGAGCAGTACTTC
>TRBV9|TRBJ2-2|TRBD2
CASSVARGLAGDRTGELFF
TGTGCCAGCAGCGTAGCCAGGGGGCTAGCGGGAGATAGGACCGGGGAGCTGTTTTTT
>TRBV4-2|TRBJ1-5|.
CASSRNRDDNQPQHF
TGTGCCAGCAGCCGAAACAGGGATGACAATCAGCCCCAGCATTTT
>TRBV5-6|TRBJ1-1|.
CASSWRGMNTEAFF
TGTGCCAGCAGCTGGCGGGGGATGAACACTGAAGCTTTCTTT
>TRBV4-3|TRBJ2-1|.
CASSQDDEQFF
TGCGCCAGCAGCCAAGACGATGAGCAGTTCTTC
>TRBV18|TRBJ2-7|TRBD2
CASSPSGDYYEQYF
TGTGCCAGCTCACCTAGCGGGGATTACTACGAGCAGTACTTC
>TRBV4-1|TRBJ1-5|TRBD1
CASSQLDREDNQPQHF
TGCGCCAGCAGCCAACTTGACAGGGAAGACAATCAGCCCCAGCATTTT
>TRBV5-1|TRBJ2-3|.
CASSLDFAMSTDTQYF
TGCGCCAGCAGCTTGGACTTCGCGATGAGCACAGATACGCAGTATTTT
>TRBV29-1|TRBJ2-1|TRBD2
CSGGYSGSLGNEQFF
TGCAGCGGAGGATACAGCGGGAGTTTAGGCAATGAGCAGTTCTTC
>TRBV6-5|TRBJ2-1|.
CASSASGYHEQFF
TGTGCCAGCAGTGCGTCGGGGTATCATGAGCAGTTCTTC
>TRBV9|TRBJ1-2|.
CASSVDAVRVNYGYTF
TGTGCCAGCAGCGTAGACGCGGTGAGGGTAAACTATGGCTACACCTTC
>TRBV2|TRBJ2-7|.
CASKPPTDSYEQYF
TGTGCCAGCAAGCCGCCAACAGACTCCTACGAGCAGTACTTC
>TRBV5-1|TRBJ1-1|.
CASSLDQTEAFF
TGCGCCAGCAGCTTGGATCAAACAGAAGCTTTCTTT
>TRBV5-1|TRBJ2-7|.
CASSSIVGSEQYF
TGCGCCAGCAGCTCAATAGTAGGGAGCGAGCAGTACTTC
>TRBV19|TRBJ1-1|TRBD1
CASSRTGMNTEAFF
TGTGCCAGTAGTAGGACAGGAATGAACACTGAAGCTTTCTTT
>TRBV5-4|TRBJ1-4|TRBD1
CASSRDRVVEEKLFF
TGTGCCAGCAGCAGAGACAGGGTTGTGGAGGAAAAACTGTTTTTT
>TRBV2|TRBJ1-5|TRBD1
CASSRQGAQPQHF
TGTGCCAGCAGTCGACAGGGAGCCCAGCCCCAGCATTTT
>TRBV18|TRBJ2-1|TRBD2
CASSIAGGPNEQFF
TGTGCCAGCTCAATAGCGGGAGGGCCCAATGAGCAGTTCTTC
>TRBV28|TRBJ1-2|TRBD1
CASSSIDRASNYGYTF
TGTGCCAGCAGTTCCATCGACAGGGCTTCCAACTATGGCTACACCTTC
>TRBV6-5|TRBJ1-5|.
CASRGGLNQPQHF
TGTGCCAGCAGGGGAGGGTTAAATCAGCCCCAGCATTTT
>TRBV5-1|TRBJ2-2|.
CASHQGSPRTGELFF
TGCGCCAGCCATCAGGGATCCCCCCGCACCGGGGAGCTGTTTTTT
>TRBV7-2|TRBJ2-7|.
CASRWSRYEQYF
TGTGCCAGCAGGTGGAGTAGGTACGAGCAGTACTTC
>TRBV28|TRBJ2-7|TRBD2
CASSLGGEVYEQYF
TGTGCCAGCAGTTTAGGGGGGGAGGTATACGAGCAGTACTTC
>TRBV7-3|TRBJ1-5|TRBD1
CASSSGTGGQPQHF
TGTGCCAGCAGCTCCGGGACAGGGGGTCAGCCCCAGCATTTT
>TRBV28|TRBJ2-7|TRBD2
CASTPPPGLGRRGNEQYF
TGTGCCAGCACCCCCCCACCGGGACTAGGACGTCGGGGCAACGAGCAGTACTTC
>TRBV27|TRBJ2-1|TRBD2
CASRSVSGINEQFF
TGTGCCAGCAGGTCGGTTAGCGGGATTAATGAGCAGTTCTTC
>TRBV29-1|TRBJ2-7|.
CSVEWVGVPYEQYF
TGCAGCGTTGAATGGGTGGGAGTTCCGTACGAGCAGTACTTC
>TRBV1|TRBJ1-1|.
CTSSHVPRAGTEAFF
TGCACCAGCAGCCACGTACCCCGAGCGGGCACTGAAGCTTTCTTT
>TRBV27|TRBJ1-2|.
CASSPRGVGGDGYTF
TGTGCCAGCAGTCCCCGGGGGGTGGGCGGAGATGGCTACACCTTC
>TRBV4-3|TRBJ2-7|TRBD2
CASSQGTSGSGDEQYF
TGCGCCAGCAGCCAAGGGACTAGCGGGAGCGGAGACGAGCAGTACTTC
>TRBV19|TRBJ1-1|TRBD1
CAVQPGQGTGNTEAFF
TGTGCCGTACAGCCGGGACAGGGGACGGGGAACACTGAAGCTTTCTTT
>TRBV7-9|TRBJ2-1|.
CASSLVRVDSEQFF
TGTGCCAGCAGCTTAGTTCGGGTGGATAGTGAGCAGTTCTTC
>TRBV5-1|TRBJ2-7|TRBD2
CASSLRQGGYEQYF
TGCGCCAGCAGCTTGCGCCAGGGAGGGTACGAGCAGTACTTC
>TRBV9|TRBJ1-6|.
CASSVDSSSYNSPLHF
TGTGCCAGCAGCGTAGACTCGAGCTCCTATAATTCACCCCTCCACTTT
>TRBV19|TRBJ1-5|TRBD1
CASRGDRRAAPQHF
TGTGCCAGTAGGGGGGACAGGAGGGCCGCGCCCCAGCATTTT
>TRBV25-1|TRBJ2-5|.
CASSVVAETQYF
TGTGCCAGCAGTGTAGTTGCCGAGACCCAGTACTTC
>TRBV29-1|TRBJ2-1|TRBD2
CSVEEGGLGNNEQFF
TGCAGCGTTGAAGAAGGGGGACTAGGTAACAATGAGCAGTTCTTC
>TRBV18|TRBJ2-6|TRBD2
CASSPRVAGGSGANVLTF
TGTGCCAGCTCACCACGCGTAGCGGGAGGCTCTGGGGCCAACGTCCTGACTTTC
>TRBV5-1|TRBJ2-5|.
CASSLESGQETQYF
TGCGCCAGCAGCTTGGAATCAGGTCAAGAGACCCAGTACTTC
>TRBV4-3|TRBJ1-5|TRBD1
CASSPDRGSNQPQHF
TGCGCCAGCAGCCCGGACAGGGGTAGCAATCAGCCCCAGCATTTT
>TRBV7-6|TRBJ2-7|.
CASSLLAGEQYF
TGTGCCAGCAGCTTACTGGCGGGCGAGCAGTACTTC
>TRBV2|TRBJ2-5|TRBD1
CASSNRDRETQYF
TGTGCCAGCAGTAATCGGGACAGGGAGACCCAGTACTTC
>TRBV5-1|TRBJ2-5|TRBD1
CASSLPRTGGSETQYF
TGCGCCAGCAGCTTGCCTCGGACAGGGGGCAGTGAGACCCAGTACTTC
>TRBV5-1|TRBJ1-1|.
CASSSTQGNTEAFF
TGCGCCAGCAGCTCGACTCAGGGGAACACTGAAGCTTTCTTT
>TRBV5-4|TRBJ2-5|.
CASSFWGSGETQYF
TGTGCCAGCAGCTTTTGGGGGAGCGGGGAGACCCAGTACTTC